The 7 T cell receptor beta chains below were found in one sample sequenced in a study of siplizumab effects on memory and regulatory T cells. Assay: immunoSEQ multiplex PCR; the TCRdb copy retains only in-frame clones and omits some. The sample consists of some 100,000 clones, approximately 94% of them appearing once. Sequencing used non-Treg CD4+ T cells sorted from blood. These receptors came from a human donor in good health.

The chain carries TRBV7-9 and TRBJ1-4; D is unclear. The germline V and J ends were trimmed by 1 base and 8 bases, with 11 bases remaining between them. CDR1 and CDR2 from the germline V gene are SEHNR and FQNEAQ (reference sequence). This CDR3 spans 14 amino acids. The CDR3 coding sequence is TGTGCCAGCAGCTTAGATGGGTTGAGCGAAAAACTGTTTTTT. Translating gives CASSLDGLSEKLFF.

The chain has TRBV5-1 and TRBJ2-7; 8 bases map to TRBD2. The CDR3 is made up of 15 amino acids. Germline trimming cut 4 bases from V and 5 bases from J; bases unmatched to any gene: 11. Germline-derived CDR1 and CDR2 are SGHRS and YFSETQ. The CDR3 region is CASSQEAGVVNEQYF. DNA for the CDR3: TGCGCCAGCAGCCAGGAAGCGGGAGTTGTAAACGAGCAGTACTTC.

This rearrangement joins TRBV27 to TRBJ2-4; 11 bases line up with TRBD2. The CDR3 covers 14 residues. Germline loops: CDR1 MNHEY, CDR2 SMNVEV (reference sequence). Losses at the gene ends were 6 bases for V and 6 bases for J; bases not matched to a gene: 4. This CDR3 reads CASRVAGGGNIQYF. Written as DNA, the CDR3 is TGTGCCAGCAGAGTAGCGGGAGGGGGAAACATTCAGTACTTC.

The chain links TRBV5-1 to TRBJ2-3; 7 bases map to TRBD1. The CDR3 spans 16 residues. The junction had 7 bases not matched to a gene; V was cut back by 0 bases and J by 3 bases. Germline V gives CDR1 SGHRS, CDR2 YFSETQ. In nucleotides, the CDR3 is TGCGCCAGCAGCTTGGGGGGACAGCGAATTACAGATACGCAGTATTTT. Amino acid sequence: CASSLGGQRITDTQYF.

The chain combines TRBV27 with TRBJ2-1; D is perhaps TRBD1 (6 bases). The CDR3 is 12 amino acids. CDR1 and CDR2 (germline): MNHEY, SMNVEV (reference sequence). V was pared by 11 bases and J by 3 bases, with 11 bases between. The chain's CDR3 is CARDRLYNEQFF. For the CDR3, the DNA is TGTGCCCGCGACAGGCTCTACAATGAGCAGTTCTTC.

This chain links TRBV4-1 with TRBJ1-4; D uncertain. Germline CDR1 is MGHRA and CDR2 is YSYEKL. The CDR3 is 15 residues long. Trimming took off 0 bases at V and 3 bases at J, with 8 bases between the two ends. CDR3 amino acids: CASSQEGLPNEKLFF. CDR3 sequence (DNA): TGCGCCAGCAGCCAAGAAGGGCTGCCTAATGAAAAACTGTTTTTT.

The rearrangement uses TRBV18 and TRBJ1-4, with D tentatively TRBD1 (5 bases). The V end was cut by 2 bases, the J end by 6 bases, with 13 bases between. The CDR3 length is 15 residues. From germline, CDR1 is KGHSH and CDR2 LQKENI. The CDR3 bases are TGTGCCAGCTCACCAACTACGGGGCCGGATGAAAAACTGTTTTTT. Translating it yields CASSPTTGPDEKLFF.